This TCR beta chain was obtained from a study of blood T cell repertoires in COVID-19. Original processing methods: Amplified reference gene primers provided the basis for estimating nucleated cell counts. Profiled with immunoSEQ multiplex PCR; TCRdb holds only in-frame clones, not every one. The DNA gave D and trimming, while V, J and clone size come from that table. The profile shows approximately 75,000 clones, over 65% of them singletons. Looked up from germline, CDR1 is WSHSY and CDR2 is SAAADI. The V end was cut by 3 bases, the J end by 3 bases, with 12 bases between. This CDR3 is 16 amino acids long.

The sequence was collected from a woman of 80 years or more with acute or convalescent COVID-19. The sequenced sample consisted of peripheral blood. The chain joins TRBV10-2 to TRBJ2-6; weak D call: TRBD2 (6 bases). DNA for the CDR3: TGCGCCAGCAGTGATGATGTGGGGGGTGGGGCCAACGTCCTGACTTTC. This encodes CASSDDVGGGANVLTF.